This T cell receptor (beta chain) was identified in a study of blood T cells in healthy people across ages. Findings of the study overall: Estimates of total diversity, which came from one million sequenced T cells, were considered to be underestimates.

The total RNA that was extracted per sample amounted to at least 6 micrograms. Then a second PCR, running about 6 to 12 cycles, was carried out with a sample-barcoded 5' primer and a J-beta primer mix. Every molecule of cDNA carried a tag from a template-switch adaptor with 12 random nucleotides. Any given sample supplied a minimum of 3 million CDR3-containing paired-end reads. TCRdb ran MiXCR on the 5' RACE reads and lists one entry per CDR3 protein. The profile shows about a million distinct CDR3 sequences, 45% to 50% of them singletons. The table lists this clonotype with a few counts. Antigen unknown. With V trimmed by 6 bases and J by 4 bases, 5 bases remained unmatched. Looked up from germline, CDR1 is SQVTM and CDR2 is ANQGSEA. CDR3 length: 14 amino acids.

Source material: blood. The receptor was isolated from a man younger than 45 in good health. The chain carries TRBV29-1 and TRBJ2-1, with 11 nucleotides matching TRBD2. CDR3: CSVRLAGYYNEQFF. DNA for the CDR3: TGCAGCGTCCGACTAGCGGGGTATTACAATGAGCAGTTCTTC.